This TCR beta chain was sequenced in a study of blood T cells in healthy people across ages. Each sample yielded at least 6 million isolated PBMCs. Worth noting for this clonotype: Its antigen is unknown.

Study results and limitations: When set beside aged donors, long-lived donors presented more naive CD4+ cells and higher diversity. A strong correlation between TCR beta diversity and naive T cell percentage was seen.

PCR was performed a second time for about 7 to 11 cycles using a sample-barcoded 5' primer and a J-beta primer mix. A template-switch adaptor that had 12 random nucleotides put a tag on each cDNA molecule. TCRdb re-analysed the 5' RACE reads in MiXCR, keeping a single row per CDR3 protein. The sample comprises approximately 850,000 distinct CDR3 sequences, under 45% of which are singletons, and around 21% rests with the top ten. J gave up 6 bases and V 4 bases, and 8 bases lay outside the gene matches. This CDR3 is 15 amino acids long. Per the germline V gene, CDR1 is SGHVS and CDR2 is FNYEAQ. The receptor was derived from a man aged 55-75 years in good health. The sample was blood. The V gene is TRBV7-6, the J gene TRBJ2-1; 8 nucleotides line up with TRBD1. CDR3 region: CASSSQTGATNEQFF. CDR3 DNA: TGTGCCAGCAGCTCCCAGACAGGGGCCACCAATGAGCAGTTCTTC.